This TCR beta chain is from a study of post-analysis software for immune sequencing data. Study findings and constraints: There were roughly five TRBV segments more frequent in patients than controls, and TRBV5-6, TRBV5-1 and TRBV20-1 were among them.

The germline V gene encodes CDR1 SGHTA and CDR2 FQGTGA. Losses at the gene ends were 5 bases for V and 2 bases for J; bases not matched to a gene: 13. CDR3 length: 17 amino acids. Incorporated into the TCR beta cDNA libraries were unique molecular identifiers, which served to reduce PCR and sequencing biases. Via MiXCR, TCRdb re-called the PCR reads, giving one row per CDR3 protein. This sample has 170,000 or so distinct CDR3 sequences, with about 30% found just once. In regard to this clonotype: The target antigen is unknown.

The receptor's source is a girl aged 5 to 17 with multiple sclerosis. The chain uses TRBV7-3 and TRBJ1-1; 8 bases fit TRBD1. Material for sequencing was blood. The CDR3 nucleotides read TGTGCCAGCAGCCCCAGCCCCCTCGACAGGGGTAACACTGAAGCTTTCTTT. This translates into CASSPSPLDRGNTEAFF.